The rows below give T cell receptor beta chains drawn from one sample of a study of shared clonotypes between healthy human individuals. The data were produced by immunoSEQ multiplex PCR, yet TCRdb's version contains in-frame clones alone and is incomplete. The sample includes 2 million to 3 million clones, 85% to 95% of them seen just once. Sequenced: naive CD4+ T cells sorted from blood. These receptors all come from a man younger than 30 in good health. The CDR3 runs from the conserved cysteine through the conserved F or W. D genes are given only for firm matches. Part of the rows lack a size; the others show once, few, many or a class for expanded clones.

cdr3_aa	cdr3_nt	clone_size	d_call	j_call	v_call
CASSYIGAHYGYTF	TGTGCCAGCAGTTACATCGGGGCCCACTATGGCTACACCTTC	.	.	TRBJ1-2	TRBV6-6
CASSREDTYSNQPQHF	TGTGCCAGCAGTCGCGAGGACACTTATAGCAATCAGCCCCAGCATTTT	once	.	TRBJ1-5	TRBV6-6
CASGLPLRWGEEETQYF	TGTGCTAGTGGTTTGCCCCTCCGATGGGGGGAGGAAGAGACCCAGTACTTC	.	.	TRBJ2-5	TRBV12-5
CAWSFTITEAFF	TGTGCCTGGAGTTTTACAATAACTGAAGCTTTCTTT	.	.	TRBJ1-1	TRBV30
CASIGIGSTGTQYF	TGTGCCAGCATTGGAATAGGGTCCACCGGGACCCAGTACTTC	.	.	TRBJ2-5	TRBV6-1
CASSLFGQGSTNEKLFF	TGTGCCAGCAGTTTATTCGGACAGGGGAGCACTAATGAAAAACTGTTTTTT	.	TRBD1	TRBJ1-4	TRBV27
CASSPRKGQGRDIQYF	TGTGCCAGCAGCCCAAGAAAGGGACAGGGACGAGACATTCAGTACTTC	.	TRBD1	TRBJ2-4	TRBV13
CASSIVTGTGANVLTF	TGTGCCAGTAGTATAGTAACAGGGACGGGGGCCAACGTCCTGACTTTC	.	.	TRBJ2-6	TRBV19
CASSQPTRDRGPANYGYTF	TGCGCCAGCAGCCAACCCACCCGGGACAGGGGGCCAGCTAACTATGGCTACACCTTC	.	TRBD1	TRBJ1-2	TRBV4-1
CASSPWRGGSQETQYF	TGTGCCAGCAGTCCGTGGCGGGGGGGGTCCCAAGAGACCCAGTACTTC	.	TRBD2	TRBJ2-5	TRBV7-2
CASSPDRGHGYTF	TGTGCCAGCAGCCCGGACAGGGGGCACGGCTACACCTTC	.	TRBD1	TRBJ1-2	TRBV11-2
CASSQAGGVKNTEAFF	TGCGCCAGCAGCCAAGCGGGGGGAGTGAAGAACACTGAAGCTTTCTTT	.	.	TRBJ1-1	TRBV4-1
CASSREGLDTQYF	TGCGCCAGCAGCCGGGAGGGCCTAGATACGCAGTATTTT	.	TRBD2	TRBJ2-3	TRBV5-1
CASSRGGTVYNEQFF	TGTGCCAGCAGCCGGGGAGGGACAGTTTACAATGAGCAGTTCTTC	.	.	TRBJ2-1	TRBV7-9
CAISKQDRGGYGYTF	TGTGCCATCAGTAAACAGGACAGGGGCGGCTATGGCTACACCTTC	few	TRBD1	TRBJ1-2	TRBV10-3
CASSRAGGTYEQYF	TGTGCCAGCAGTCGGGCGGGGGGGACCTACGAGCAGTACTTC	once	TRBD2	TRBJ2-7	TRBV6-5
CASSRDRGRLSYNSPLHF	TGTGCCAGCAGCCGTGACAGGGGGCGCCTATCCTATAATTCACCCCTCCACTTT	.	TRBD1	TRBJ1-6	TRBV7-2
CASSSTSGGGVNEQFF	TGTGCCAGCAGCTCGACTAGCGGGGGCGGTGTCAATGAGCAGTTCTTC	.	TRBD2	TRBJ2-1	TRBV2
CASIGGSQETQYF	TGTGCCAGCATAGGGGGTAGTCAGGAGACCCAGTACTTC	.	.	TRBJ2-5	TRBV28
CASSPSIIAGAGNYNEQFF	TGTGCCAGCAGCCCGTCCATAATAGCGGGGGCCGGAAACTACAATGAGCAGTTCTTC	.	TRBD2	TRBJ2-1	TRBV7-9
CASSPNGGRDGYTF	TGTGCCAGCTCACCAAATGGAGGTCGGGATGGCTACACCTTC	.	.	TRBJ1-2	TRBV18
CASSEATGHQPQHF	TGTGCCAGCAGTGAAGCGACAGGACATCAGCCCCAGCATTTT	.	.	TRBJ1-5	TRBV2
CASTVDRGRVAFF	TGTGCCAGCACTGTGGACAGGGGCAGAGTAGCTTTCTTT	.	TRBD1	TRBJ1-1	TRBV6-1
CASTHRGSLAQNTGELFF	TGTGCCAGCACTCACCGCGGGAGTTTGGCGCAGAACACCGGGGAGCTGTTTTTT	.	TRBD2	TRBJ2-2	TRBV9
CASRFGTGNYGYTF	TGCGCCAGCAGGTTCGGGACAGGGAACTATGGCTACACCTTC	.	TRBD1	TRBJ1-2	TRBV5-1
CASSLTNTGELFF	TGTGCCAGCAGCCTCACTAACACCGGGGAGCTGTTTTTT	.	.	TRBJ2-2	TRBV11-2
CAWTGTNEKLFF	TGTGCCTGGACAGGGACTAATGAAAAACTGTTTTTT	.	.	TRBJ1-4	TRBV30
CASSAVPGQGRNEQFF	TGTGCCAGCAGCGCCGTCCCGGGACAGGGTCGCAATGAGCAGTTCTTC	.	TRBD1	TRBJ2-1	TRBV25-1
CASSLALDEQFF	TGTGCCAGCAGCTTAGCGCTGGATGAGCAGTTCTTC	once	.	TRBJ2-1	TRBV7-9
CARGLAGTDTQYF	TGTGCCAGGGGACTAGCGGGGACAGATACGCAGTATTTT	.	TRBD2	TRBJ2-3	TRBV2
CATTGGTNEKLFF	TGTGCCACCACAGGGGGCACTAATGAAAAACTGTTTTTT	few	TRBD1	TRBJ1-4	TRBV10-3
CASSSPGQLGADTQYF	TGTGCCAGTAGTTCTCCGGGACAGTTAGGCGCAGATACGCAGTATTTT	.	TRBD1	TRBJ2-3	TRBV19
CASSIGQGVGEQYF	TGTGCCAGTAGTATAGGGCAGGGGGTAGGTGAGCAGTACTTC	.	TRBD1	TRBJ2-7	TRBV19
CASSPLTATNEKLFF	TGTGCCAGCTCACCACTGACTGCAACTAATGAAAAACTGTTTTTT	once	.	TRBJ1-4	TRBV18
CASSPDNHYTF	TGTGCCAGCAGTCCGGACAACCACTACACCTTC	.	.	TRBJ1-2	TRBV2
CASSQQGRTTGELFF	TGTGCCAGCAGCCAACAGGGAAGGACCACCGGGGAGCTGTTTTTT	.	.	TRBJ2-2	TRBV6-5
CASSLGRPGNTIYF	TGCGCCAGCAGCTTAGGGCGTCCGGGAAACACCATATATTTT	.	.	TRBJ1-3	TRBV5-1
CASSVTGKKVQPQHF	TGTGCCAGCAGCGTTACAGGGAAGAAGGTGCAGCCCCAGCATTTT	.	.	TRBJ1-5	TRBV7-8
CASSRIQVDRGLNSPLHF	TGTGCCAGCAGCCGTATTCAAGTTGACAGGGGTCTTAATTCACCCCTCCACTTT	.	TRBD1	TRBJ1-6	TRBV5-5
CASSLDGDYGYTF	TGTGCCAGCAGCTTAGATGGGGACTATGGCTACACCTTC	.	.	TRBJ1-2	TRBV7-2
CASSLAVGQGLYGYTF	TGTGCCAGCAGCCTCGCGGTGGGACAGGGCCTCTATGGCTACACCTTC	.	TRBD1	TRBJ1-2	TRBV7-9
CAWSVQLWEEYYNEQFF	TGTGCCTGGAGTGTACAGTTGTGGGAAGAGTACTACAATGAGCAGTTCTTC	.	.	TRBJ2-1	TRBV30
CASSDLKGLAGFYNEQFF	TGTGCCAGCAGTGACCTAAAAGGACTAGCGGGCTTTTACAATGAGCAGTTCTTC	.	TRBD2	TRBJ2-1	TRBV6-1
CAISRGGRNTGELFF	TGTGCCATCTCCAGGGGCGGGAGGAACACCGGGGAGCTGTTTTTT	.	.	TRBJ2-2	TRBV10-3
CASSIVGGQPQHF	TGTGCCAGTAGTATAGTGGGGGGTCAGCCCCAGCATTTT	.	.	TRBJ1-5	TRBV19
CASSGDRGLVDTQYF	TGTGCCAGCAGCGGGGACAGGGGGCTTGTAGATACGCAGTATTTT	.	TRBD1	TRBJ2-3	TRBV25-1
CASSYSRSSTEKLFF	TGTGCCAGCAGTTACTCGAGGTCCTCCACTGAAAAACTGTTTTTT	.	.	TRBJ1-4	TRBV6-6
CASSQGQRNSPLHF	TGTGCCAGCAGCCAGGGACAGCGTAATTCACCCCTCCACTTT	.	TRBD1	TRBJ1-6	TRBV14
CASSYFGYEQYF	TGTGCCAGCAGTTACTTCGGCTACGAGCAGTACTTC	.	.	TRBJ2-7	TRBV6-5